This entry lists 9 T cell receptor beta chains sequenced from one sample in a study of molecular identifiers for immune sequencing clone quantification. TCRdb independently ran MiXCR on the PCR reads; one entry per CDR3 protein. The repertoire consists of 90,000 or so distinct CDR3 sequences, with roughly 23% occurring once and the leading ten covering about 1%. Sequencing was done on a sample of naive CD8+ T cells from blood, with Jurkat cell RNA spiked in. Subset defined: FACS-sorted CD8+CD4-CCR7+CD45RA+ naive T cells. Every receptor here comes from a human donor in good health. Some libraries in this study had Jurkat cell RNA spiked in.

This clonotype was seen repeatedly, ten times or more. The chain's CDR3 is CASSDGQTYEQYF. CDR3 nucleotides: TGTGCCAGCAGTGACGGACAGACCTACGAGCAGTACTTC. V usage is TRBV27 and J usage is TRBJ2-7; possible D gene TRBD1, 6 bases. The CDR3 spans 13 residues. CDR1 and CDR2 from the germline V gene are MNHEY and SMNVEV (reference sequence). The V and J ends lost 5 bases and 2 bases respectively, with 10 bases between them.

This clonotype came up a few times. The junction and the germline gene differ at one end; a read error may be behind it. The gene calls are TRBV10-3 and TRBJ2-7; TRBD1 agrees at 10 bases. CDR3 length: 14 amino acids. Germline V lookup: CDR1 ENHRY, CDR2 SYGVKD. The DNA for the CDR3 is TGTGCCATCGGTGATGGGACAGGGGCGAACGAGCAGTACTTC. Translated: CAIGDGTGANEQYF.

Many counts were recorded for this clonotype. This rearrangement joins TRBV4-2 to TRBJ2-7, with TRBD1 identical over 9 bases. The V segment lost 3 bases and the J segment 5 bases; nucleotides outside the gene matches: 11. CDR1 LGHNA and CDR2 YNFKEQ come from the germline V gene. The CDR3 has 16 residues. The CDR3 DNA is TGTGCCAGCAGCCAGACGCTTGGGACAGGGATGGACGAGCAGTACTTC. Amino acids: CASSQTLGTGMDEQYF.

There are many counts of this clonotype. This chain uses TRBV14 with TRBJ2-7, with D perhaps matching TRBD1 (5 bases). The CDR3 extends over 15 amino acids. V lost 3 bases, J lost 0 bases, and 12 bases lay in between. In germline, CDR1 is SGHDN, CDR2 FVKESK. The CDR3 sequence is CASSQVTGSSYEQYF. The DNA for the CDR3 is TGTGCCAGCAGCCAGGTTACAGGCAGCTCCTACGAGCAGTACTTC.

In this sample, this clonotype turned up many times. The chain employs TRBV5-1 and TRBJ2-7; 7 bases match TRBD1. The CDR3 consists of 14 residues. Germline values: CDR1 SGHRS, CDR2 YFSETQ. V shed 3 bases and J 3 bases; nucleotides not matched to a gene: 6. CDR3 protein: CASSSDRSNYEQYF. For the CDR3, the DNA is TGCGCCAGCAGCTCGGACAGGTCGAACTACGAGCAGTACTTC.

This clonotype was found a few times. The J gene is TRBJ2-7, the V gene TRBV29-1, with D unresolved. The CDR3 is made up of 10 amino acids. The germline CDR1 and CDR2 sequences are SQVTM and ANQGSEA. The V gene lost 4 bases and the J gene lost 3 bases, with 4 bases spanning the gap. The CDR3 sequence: CSVVGYEQYF. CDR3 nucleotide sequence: TGCAGCGTTGTAGGCTACGAGCAGTACTTC.

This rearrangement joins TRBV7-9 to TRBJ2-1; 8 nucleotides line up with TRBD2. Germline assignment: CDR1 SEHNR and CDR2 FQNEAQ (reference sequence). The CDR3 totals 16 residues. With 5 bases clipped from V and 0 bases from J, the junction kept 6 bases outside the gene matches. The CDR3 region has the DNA TGTGCCAGCAGCGGCTTTAGCGGGACCTCCTACAATGAGCAGTTCTTC. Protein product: CASSGFSGTSYNEQFF.

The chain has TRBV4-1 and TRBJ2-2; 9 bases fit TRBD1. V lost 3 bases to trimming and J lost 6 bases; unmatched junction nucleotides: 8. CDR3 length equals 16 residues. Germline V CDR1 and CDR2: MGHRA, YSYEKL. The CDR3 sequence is CASSHPPGQGPGELFF. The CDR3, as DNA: TGCGCCAGCAGCCACCCTCCGGGACAGGGACCCGGGGAGCTGTTTTTT.

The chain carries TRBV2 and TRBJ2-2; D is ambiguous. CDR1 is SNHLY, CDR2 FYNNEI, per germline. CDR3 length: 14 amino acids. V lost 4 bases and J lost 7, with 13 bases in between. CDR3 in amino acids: CASSGGISVGELFF. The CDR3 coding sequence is TGTGCCAGCAGTGGGGGAATTTCGGTCGGGGAGCTGTTTTTT.